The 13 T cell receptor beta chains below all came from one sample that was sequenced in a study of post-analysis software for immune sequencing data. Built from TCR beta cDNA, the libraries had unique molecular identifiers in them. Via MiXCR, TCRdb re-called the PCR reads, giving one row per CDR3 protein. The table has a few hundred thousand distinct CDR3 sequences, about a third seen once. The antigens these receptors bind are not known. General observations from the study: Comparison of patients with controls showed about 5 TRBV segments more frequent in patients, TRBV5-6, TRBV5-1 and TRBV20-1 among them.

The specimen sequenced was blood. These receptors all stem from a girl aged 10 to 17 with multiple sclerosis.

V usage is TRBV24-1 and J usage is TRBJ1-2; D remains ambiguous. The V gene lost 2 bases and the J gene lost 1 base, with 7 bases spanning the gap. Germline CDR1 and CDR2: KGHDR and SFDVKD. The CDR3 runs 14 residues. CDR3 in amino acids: CATSDYGVNYGYTF. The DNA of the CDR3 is TGTGCCACCAGTGATTACGGGGTTAACTATGGCTACACCTTC.

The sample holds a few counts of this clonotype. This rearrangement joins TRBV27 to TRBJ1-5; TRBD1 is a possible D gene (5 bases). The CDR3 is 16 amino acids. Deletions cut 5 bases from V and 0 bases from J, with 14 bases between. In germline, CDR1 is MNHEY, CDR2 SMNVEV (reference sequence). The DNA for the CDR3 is TGTGCCAGCAGTCTTGGGGCAGGCAATAGCAATCAGCCCCAGCATTTT. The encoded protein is CASSLGAGNSNQPQHF.

Here the CDR3 DNA reads TGTGCCAGCAGCTTAGAGGGTGAAGGGACAGGAAGCTACAATGAGCAGTTCTTC. Translated, it gives CASSLEGEGTGSYNEQFF. V gene TRBV7-2 combines with J gene TRBJ2-1; 8 nucleotides agree with TRBD1. The germline V gene has CDR1 SGHTA and CDR2 FQGNSA. V shed 1 base and J 3 bases; nucleotides not matched to a gene: 11. CDR3 length equals 18 residues.

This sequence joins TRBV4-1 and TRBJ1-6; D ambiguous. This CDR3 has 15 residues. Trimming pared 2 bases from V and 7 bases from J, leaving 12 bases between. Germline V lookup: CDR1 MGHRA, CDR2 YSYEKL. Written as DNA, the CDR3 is TGCGCCAGCAGCCAATTGAAGGTTGGGAATTCACCCCTCCACTTT. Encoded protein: CASSQLKVGNSPLHF.

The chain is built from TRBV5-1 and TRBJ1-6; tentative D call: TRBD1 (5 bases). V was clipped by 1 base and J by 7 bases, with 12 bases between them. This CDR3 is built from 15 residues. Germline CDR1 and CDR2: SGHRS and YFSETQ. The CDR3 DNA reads TGCGCCAGCAGCTTGCCAGGGTTGGAGAATTCACCCCTCCACTTT. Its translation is CASSLPGLENSPLHF.

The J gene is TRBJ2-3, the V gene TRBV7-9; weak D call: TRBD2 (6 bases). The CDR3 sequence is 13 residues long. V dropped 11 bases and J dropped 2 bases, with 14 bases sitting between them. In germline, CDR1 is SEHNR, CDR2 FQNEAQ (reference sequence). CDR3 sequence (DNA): TGTGCCGGAGGGGCGGCGTACACAGATACGCAGTATTTT. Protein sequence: CAGGAAYTDTQYF.

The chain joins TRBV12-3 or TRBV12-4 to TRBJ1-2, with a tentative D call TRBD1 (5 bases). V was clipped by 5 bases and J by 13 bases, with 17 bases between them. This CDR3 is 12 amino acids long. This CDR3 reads CASSNPGPSVTF. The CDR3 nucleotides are TGTGCCAGCAGTAACCCGGGACCCTCAGTCACCTTC.

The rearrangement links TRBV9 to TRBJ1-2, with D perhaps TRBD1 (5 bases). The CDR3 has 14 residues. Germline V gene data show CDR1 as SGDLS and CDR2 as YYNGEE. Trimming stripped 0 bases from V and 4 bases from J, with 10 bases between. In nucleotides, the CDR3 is TGTGCCAGCAGCGTAGTCCCAGGGAGCTATGGCTACACCTTC. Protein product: CASSVVPGSYGYTF.

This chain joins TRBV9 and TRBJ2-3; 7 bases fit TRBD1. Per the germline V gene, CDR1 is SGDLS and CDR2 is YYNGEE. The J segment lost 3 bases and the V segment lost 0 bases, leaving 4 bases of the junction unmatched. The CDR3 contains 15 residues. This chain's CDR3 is CASSVVTGVTDTQYF. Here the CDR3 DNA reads TGTGCCAGCAGCGTAGTAACAGGGGTTACAGATACGCAGTATTTT.

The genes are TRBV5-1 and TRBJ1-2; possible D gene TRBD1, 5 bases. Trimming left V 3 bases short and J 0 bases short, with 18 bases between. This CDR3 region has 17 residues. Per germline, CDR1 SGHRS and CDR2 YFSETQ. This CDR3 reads CASSSTTDSLANYGYTF. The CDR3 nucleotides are TGCGCCAGCAGCTCTACAACCGACAGCTTAGCTAACTATGGCTACACCTTC.

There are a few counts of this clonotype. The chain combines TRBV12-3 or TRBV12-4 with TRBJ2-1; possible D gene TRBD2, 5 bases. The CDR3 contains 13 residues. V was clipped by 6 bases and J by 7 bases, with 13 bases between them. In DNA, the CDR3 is TGTGCCAGCAGATTACTAGAAGCAAATGAGCAGTTCTTC. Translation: CASRLLEANEQFF.

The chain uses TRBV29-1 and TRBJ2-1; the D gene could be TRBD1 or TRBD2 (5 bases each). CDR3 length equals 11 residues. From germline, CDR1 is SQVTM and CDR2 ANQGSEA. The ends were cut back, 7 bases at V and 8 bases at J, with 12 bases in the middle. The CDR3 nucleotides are TGCAGCGCCACGAGGGGTCATGAGCAGTTCTTC. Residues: CSATRGHEQFF.

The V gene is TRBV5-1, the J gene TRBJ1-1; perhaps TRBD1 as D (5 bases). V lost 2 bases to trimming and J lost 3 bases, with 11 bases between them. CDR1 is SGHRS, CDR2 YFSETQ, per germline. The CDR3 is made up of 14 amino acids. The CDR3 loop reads CASSFAGQDTEAFF. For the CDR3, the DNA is TGCGCCAGCAGCTTCGCGGGGCAGGACACTGAAGCTTTCTTT.